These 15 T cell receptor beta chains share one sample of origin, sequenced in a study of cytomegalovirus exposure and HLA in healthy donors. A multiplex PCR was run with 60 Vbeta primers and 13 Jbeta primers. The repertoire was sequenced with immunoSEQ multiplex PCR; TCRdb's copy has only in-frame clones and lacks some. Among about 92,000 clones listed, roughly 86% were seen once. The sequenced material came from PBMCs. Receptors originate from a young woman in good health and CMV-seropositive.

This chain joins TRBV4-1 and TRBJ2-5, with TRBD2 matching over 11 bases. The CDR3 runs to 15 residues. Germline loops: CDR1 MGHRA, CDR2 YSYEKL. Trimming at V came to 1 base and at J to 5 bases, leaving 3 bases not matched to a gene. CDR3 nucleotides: TGCGCCAGCAGCCAAGGCACTAGCGGGAGTGAGACCCAGTACTTC. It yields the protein CASSQGTSGSETQYF.

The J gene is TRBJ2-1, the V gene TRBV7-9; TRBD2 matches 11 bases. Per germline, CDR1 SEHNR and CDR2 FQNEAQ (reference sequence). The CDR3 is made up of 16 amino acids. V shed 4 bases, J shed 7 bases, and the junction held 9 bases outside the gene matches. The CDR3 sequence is CASSSPGLAGPNEQFF. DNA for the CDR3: TGTGCCAGCAGCTCCCCCGGACTAGCGGGTCCAAATGAGCAGTTCTTC.

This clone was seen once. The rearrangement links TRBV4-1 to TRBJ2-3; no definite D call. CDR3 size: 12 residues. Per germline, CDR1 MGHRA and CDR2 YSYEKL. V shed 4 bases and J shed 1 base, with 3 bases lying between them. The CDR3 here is CASSPGTDTQYF. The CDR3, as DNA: TGCGCCAGCAGCCCAGGCACAGATACGCAGTATTTT.

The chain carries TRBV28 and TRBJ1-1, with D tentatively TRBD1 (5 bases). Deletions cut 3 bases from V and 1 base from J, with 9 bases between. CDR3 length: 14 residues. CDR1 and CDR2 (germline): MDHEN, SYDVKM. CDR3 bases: TGTGCCAGCAGTTTGTGGGGGGGGAACACTGAAGCTTTCTTT. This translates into CASSLWGGNTEAFF.

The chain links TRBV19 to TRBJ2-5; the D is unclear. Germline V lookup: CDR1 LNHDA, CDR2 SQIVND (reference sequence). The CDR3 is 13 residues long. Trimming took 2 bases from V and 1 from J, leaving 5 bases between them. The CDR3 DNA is TGTGCCAGTAGTATAAGCCTCCAAGAGACCCAGTACTTC. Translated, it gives CASSISLQETQYF. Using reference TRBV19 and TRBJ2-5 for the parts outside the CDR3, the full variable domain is DGGITQSPKYLFRKEGQNVTLSCEQNLNHDAMYWYRQDPGQGLRLIYYSQIVNDFQKGDIAEGYSVSREKKESFPLTVTSAQKNPTAFYLCASSISLQETQYFGPGTRLLVL.

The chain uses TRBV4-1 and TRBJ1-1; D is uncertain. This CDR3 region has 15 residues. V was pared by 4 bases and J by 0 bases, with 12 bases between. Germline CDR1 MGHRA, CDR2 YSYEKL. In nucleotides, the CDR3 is TGCGCCAGCAGCCCGAAGGTGGGCATGAACACTGAAGCTTTCTTT. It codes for CASSPKVGMNTEAFF.

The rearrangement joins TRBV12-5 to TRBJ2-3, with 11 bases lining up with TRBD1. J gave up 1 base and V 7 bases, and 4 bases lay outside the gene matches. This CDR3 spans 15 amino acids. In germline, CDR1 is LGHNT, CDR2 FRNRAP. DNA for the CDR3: TGTGCTAGTGCCCTGGACAGGGGGCGCACAGATACGCAGTATTTT. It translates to CASALDRGRTDTQYF.

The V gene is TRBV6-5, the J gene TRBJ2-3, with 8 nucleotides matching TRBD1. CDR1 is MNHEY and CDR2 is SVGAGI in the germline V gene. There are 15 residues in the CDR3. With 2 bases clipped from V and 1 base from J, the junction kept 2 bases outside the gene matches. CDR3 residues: CASSYATGGTDTQYF. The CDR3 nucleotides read TGTGCCAGCAGTTACGCGACAGGGGGCACAGATACGCAGTATTTT.

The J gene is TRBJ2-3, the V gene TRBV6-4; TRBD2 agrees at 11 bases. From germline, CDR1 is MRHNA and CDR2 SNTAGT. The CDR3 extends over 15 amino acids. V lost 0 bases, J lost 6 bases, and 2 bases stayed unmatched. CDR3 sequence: CASSDSASGRDTQYF. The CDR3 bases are TGTGCCAGCAGTGACTCCGCTAGCGGGAGGGATACGCAGTATTTT.

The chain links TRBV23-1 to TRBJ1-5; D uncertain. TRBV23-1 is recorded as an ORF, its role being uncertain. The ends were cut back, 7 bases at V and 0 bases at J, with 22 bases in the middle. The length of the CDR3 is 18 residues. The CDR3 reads CASTLRGGPYRSNQPQHF. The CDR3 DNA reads TGCGCCAGCACCCTTCGTGGAGGACCCTACCGTAGCAATCAGCCCCAGCATTTT.

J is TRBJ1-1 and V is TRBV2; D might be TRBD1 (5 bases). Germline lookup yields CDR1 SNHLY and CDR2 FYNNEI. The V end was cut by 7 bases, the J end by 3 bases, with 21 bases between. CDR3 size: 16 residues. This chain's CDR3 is CASNPGSRGSDTEAFF. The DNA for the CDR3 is TGTGCCAGCAACCCTGGGTCGCGGGGCTCGGACACTGAAGCTTTCTTT. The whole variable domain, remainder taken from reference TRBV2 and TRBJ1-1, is EPEVTQTPSHQVTQMGQEVILRCVPISNHLYFYWYRQILGQKVEFLVSFYNNEISEKSEIFDDQFSVERPDGSNFTLKIRSTKLEDSAMYFCASNPGSRGSDTEAFFGQGTRLTVV.

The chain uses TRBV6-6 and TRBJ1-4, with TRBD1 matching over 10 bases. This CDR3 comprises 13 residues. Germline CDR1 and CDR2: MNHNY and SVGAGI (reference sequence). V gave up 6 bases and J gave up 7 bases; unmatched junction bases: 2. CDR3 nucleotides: TGTGCCAGCAGCGACAGGGGGCTTGAAAAACTGTTTTTT. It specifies CASSDRGLEKLFF.

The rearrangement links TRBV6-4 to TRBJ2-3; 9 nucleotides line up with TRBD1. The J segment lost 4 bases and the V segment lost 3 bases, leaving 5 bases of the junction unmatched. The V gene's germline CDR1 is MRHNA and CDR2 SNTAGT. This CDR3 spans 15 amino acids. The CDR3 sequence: CASSEGQGLADTQYF. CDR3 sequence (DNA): TGTGCCAGCAGTGAAGGACAGGGGCTCGCAGATACGCAGTATTTT.

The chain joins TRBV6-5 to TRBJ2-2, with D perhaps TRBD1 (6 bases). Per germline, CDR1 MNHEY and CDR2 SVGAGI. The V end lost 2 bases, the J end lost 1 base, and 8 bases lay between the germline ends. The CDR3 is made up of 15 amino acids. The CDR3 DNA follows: TGTGCCAGCAGTTACCTGACAGGGAACACCGGGGAGCTGTTTTTT. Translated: CASSYLTGNTGELFF.

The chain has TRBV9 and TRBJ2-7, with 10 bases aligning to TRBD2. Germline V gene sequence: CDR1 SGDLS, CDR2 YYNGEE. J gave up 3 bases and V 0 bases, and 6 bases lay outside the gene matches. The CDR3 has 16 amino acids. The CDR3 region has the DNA TGTGCCAGCAGCGTAGCCCCATCTAGCGGGAGCTACGAGCAGTACTTC. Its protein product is CASSVAPSSGSYEQYF.